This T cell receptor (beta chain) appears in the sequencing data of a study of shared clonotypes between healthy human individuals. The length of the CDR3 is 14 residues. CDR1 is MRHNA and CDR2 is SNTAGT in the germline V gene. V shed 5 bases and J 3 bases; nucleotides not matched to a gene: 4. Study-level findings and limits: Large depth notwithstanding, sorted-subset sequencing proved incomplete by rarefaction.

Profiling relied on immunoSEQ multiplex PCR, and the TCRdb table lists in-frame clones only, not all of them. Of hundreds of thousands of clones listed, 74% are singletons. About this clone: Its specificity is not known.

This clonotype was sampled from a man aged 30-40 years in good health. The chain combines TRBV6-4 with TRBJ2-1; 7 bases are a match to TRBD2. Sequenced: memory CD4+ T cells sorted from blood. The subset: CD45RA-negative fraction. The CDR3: CASSNRDYYNEQFF. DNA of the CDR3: TGTGCCAGCAGTAACCGGGACTACTACAATGAGCAGTTCTTC.